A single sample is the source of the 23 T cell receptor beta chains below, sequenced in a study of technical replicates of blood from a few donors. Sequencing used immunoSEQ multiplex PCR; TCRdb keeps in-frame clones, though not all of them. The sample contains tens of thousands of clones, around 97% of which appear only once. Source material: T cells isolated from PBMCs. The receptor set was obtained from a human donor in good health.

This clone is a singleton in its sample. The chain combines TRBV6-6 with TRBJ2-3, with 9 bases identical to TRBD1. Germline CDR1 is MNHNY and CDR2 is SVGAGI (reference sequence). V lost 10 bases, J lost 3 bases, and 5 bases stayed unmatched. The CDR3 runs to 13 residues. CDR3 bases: TGTGCCACCGGGACAGGGTTTACAGATACGCAGTATTTT. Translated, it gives CATGTGFTDTQYF.

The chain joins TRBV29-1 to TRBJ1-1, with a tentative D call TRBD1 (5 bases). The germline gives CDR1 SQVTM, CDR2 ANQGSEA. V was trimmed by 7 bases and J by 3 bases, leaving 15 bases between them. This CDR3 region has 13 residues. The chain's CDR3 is CSGAFGADTEAFF. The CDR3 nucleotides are TGCAGCGGGGCTTTTGGGGCGGACACTGAAGCTTTCTTT.

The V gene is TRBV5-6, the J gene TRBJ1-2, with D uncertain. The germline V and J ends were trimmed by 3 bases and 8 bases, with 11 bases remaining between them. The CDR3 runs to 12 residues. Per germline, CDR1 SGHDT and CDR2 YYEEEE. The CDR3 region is CASSSWSGGYTF. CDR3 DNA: TGTGCCAGCAGCTCCTGGAGCGGAGGCTACACCTTC.

CDR3 nucleotides: TGCAGTGCTAGAAAAACAGGTGAAGCTTTCTTT. This sequence encodes CSARKTGEAFF. The gene calls are TRBV20-1 and TRBJ1-1; maybe TRBD1 (5 bases). In germline, CDR1 is DFQATT, CDR2 SNEGSKA (reference sequence). The CDR3 length is 11 residues. Trimming shortened V by 2 bases and J by 7 bases, and 8 bases separated the two germline ends.

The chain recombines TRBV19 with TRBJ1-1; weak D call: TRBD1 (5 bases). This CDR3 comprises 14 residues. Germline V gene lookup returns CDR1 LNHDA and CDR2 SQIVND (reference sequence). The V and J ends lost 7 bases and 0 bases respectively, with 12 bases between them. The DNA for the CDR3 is TGTGCCAGTAAGGCGGACACAGTGAACACTGAAGCTTTCTTT. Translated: CASKADTVNTEAFF.

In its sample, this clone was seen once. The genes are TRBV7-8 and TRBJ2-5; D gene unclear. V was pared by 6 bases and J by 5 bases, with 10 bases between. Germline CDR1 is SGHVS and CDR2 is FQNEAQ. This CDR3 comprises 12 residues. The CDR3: CASRPHGETQYF. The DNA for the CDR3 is TGTGCCAGCAGACCTCACGGTGAGACCCAGTACTTC. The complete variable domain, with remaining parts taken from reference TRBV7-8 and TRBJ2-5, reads GAGVSQSPRYKVAKRGQDVALRCDPISGHVSLFWYQQALGQGPEFLTYFQNEAQLDKSGLPSDRFFAERPEGSVSTLKIQRTQQEDSAVYLCASRPHGETQYFGPGTRLLVL.

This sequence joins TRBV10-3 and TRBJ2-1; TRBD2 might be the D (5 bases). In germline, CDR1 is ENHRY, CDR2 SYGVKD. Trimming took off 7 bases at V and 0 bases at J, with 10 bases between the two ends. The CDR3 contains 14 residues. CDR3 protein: CAINPGSSYNEQFF. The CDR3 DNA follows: TGTGCCATCAATCCGGGGAGCTCCTACAATGAGCAGTTCTTC.

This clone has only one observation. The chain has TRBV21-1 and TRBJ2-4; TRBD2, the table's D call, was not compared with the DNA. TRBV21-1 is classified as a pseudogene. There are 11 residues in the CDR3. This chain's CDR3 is CASSKRLSRYF. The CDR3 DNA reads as TGTGCCAGCAGCAAACGATTGTCGCGGTACTTC.

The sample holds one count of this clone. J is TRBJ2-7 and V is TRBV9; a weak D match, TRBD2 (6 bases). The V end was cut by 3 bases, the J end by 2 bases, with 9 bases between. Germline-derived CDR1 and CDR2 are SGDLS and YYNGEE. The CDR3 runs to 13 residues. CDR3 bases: TGTGCCAGCAGCGGGGGACTGACCTACGAGCAGTACTTC. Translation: CASSGGLTYEQYF.

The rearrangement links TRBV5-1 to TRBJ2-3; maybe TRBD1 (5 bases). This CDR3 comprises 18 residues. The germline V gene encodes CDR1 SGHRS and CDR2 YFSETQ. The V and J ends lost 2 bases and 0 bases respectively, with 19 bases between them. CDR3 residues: CASSFGNPGPSSTDTQYF. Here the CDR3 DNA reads TGCGCCAGCAGCTTTGGTAACCCAGGGCCATCAAGCACAGATACGCAGTATTTT.

CDR3 region: CASSPIRTGSYEQYF. As DNA, the CDR3 is TGTGCCAGCTCACCAATCAGGACAGGCTCCTACGAGCAGTACTTC. This sequence joins TRBV18 and TRBJ2-7; 7 positions match TRBD1. CDR3 size: 15 residues. The junction had 4 bases not matched to a gene; V was cut back by 2 bases and J by 0 bases. Germline V lookup: CDR1 KGHSH, CDR2 LQKENI.

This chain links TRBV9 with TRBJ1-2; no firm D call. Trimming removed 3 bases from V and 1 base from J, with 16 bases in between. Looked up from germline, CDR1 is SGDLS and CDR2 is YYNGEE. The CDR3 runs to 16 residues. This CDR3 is CASSDEGWKLNYGYTF. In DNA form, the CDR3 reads TGTGCCAGCAGCGATGAGGGATGGAAACTTAACTATGGCTACACCTTC.

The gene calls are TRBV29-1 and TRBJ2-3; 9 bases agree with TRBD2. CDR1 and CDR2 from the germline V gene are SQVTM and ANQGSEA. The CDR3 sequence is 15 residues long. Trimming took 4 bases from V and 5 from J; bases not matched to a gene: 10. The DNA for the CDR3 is TGCAGCGTTGTCGGGACTAGCATTTTTTTAGATACGCAGTATTTT. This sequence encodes CSVVGTSIFLDTQYF.

CDR3 loop: CASSERPGTGDGYTF. In nucleotides, the CDR3 is TGTGCCAGCAGCGAGAGACCCGGGACAGGGGATGGCTACACCTTC. J is TRBJ1-2 and V is TRBV9; 10 bases line up with TRBD1. Unmatched junction bases numbered 8, after V lost 3 bases and J lost 6 bases. Germline V lookup: CDR1 SGDLS, CDR2 YYNGEE. The CDR3 consists of 15 residues.

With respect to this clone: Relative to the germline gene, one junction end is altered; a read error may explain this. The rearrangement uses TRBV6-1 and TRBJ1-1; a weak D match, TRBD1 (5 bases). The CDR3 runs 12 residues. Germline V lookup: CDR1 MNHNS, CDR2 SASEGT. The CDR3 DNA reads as TGTGCCAGCCGGGGGGGGTACAGTTCGGCTCTCTTT. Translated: CASRGGYSSALF.

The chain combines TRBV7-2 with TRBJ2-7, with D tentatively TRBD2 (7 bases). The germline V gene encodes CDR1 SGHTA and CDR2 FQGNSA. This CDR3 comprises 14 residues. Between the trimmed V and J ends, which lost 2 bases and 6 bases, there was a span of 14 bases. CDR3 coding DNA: TGTGCCAGCAGCTTACGGGGGGCGCAATCCGAGCAGTACTTC. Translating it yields CASSLRGAQSEQYF.

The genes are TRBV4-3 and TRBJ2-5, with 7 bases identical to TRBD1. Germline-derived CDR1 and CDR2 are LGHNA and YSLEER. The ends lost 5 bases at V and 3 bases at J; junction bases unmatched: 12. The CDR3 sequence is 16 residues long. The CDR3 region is CASSFSYRDRKETQYF. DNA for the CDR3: TGCGCCAGCAGCTTTTCCTATAGGGACAGAAAAGAGACCCAGTACTTC.

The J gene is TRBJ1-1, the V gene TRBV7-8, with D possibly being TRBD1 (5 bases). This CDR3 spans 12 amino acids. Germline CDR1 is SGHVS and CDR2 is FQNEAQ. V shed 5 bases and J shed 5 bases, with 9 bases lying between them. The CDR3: CASSPDRTEAFF. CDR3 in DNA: TGTGCCAGCAGCCCTGACAGAACTGAAGCTTTCTTT.

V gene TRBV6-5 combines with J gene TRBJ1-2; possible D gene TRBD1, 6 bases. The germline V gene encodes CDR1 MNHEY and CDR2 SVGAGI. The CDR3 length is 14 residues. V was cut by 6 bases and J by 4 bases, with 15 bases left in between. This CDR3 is CASSDEPGAYGYTF. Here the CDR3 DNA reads TGTGCCAGCAGCGATGAGCCAGGGGCCTATGGCTACACCTTC.

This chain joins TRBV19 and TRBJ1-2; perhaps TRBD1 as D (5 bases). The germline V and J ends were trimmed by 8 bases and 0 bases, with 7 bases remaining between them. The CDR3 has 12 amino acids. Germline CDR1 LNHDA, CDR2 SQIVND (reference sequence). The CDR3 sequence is CASQGPNYGYTF. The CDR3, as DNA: TGTGCCAGTCAGGGCCCTAACTATGGCTACACCTTC. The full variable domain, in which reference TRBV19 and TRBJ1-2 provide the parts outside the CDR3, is DGGITQSPKYLFRKEGQNVTLSCEQNLNHDAMYWYRQDPGQGLRLIYYSQIVNDFQKGDIAEGYSVSREKKESFPLTVTSAQKNPTAFYLCASQGPNYGYTFGSGTRLTVV.

The CDR3 sequence: CASSFGEGSYEQYF. The CDR3 DNA reads as TGTGCCAGCAGCTTCGGGGAAGGGTCCTACGAGCAGTACTTC. The V and J genes are TRBV7-8 and TRBJ2-7; TRBD2 is a possible D gene (5 bases). The V end was cut by 3 bases, the J end by 1 base, with 10 bases between. CDR3 size: 14 residues. Germline CDR1 SGHVS, CDR2 FQNEAQ.

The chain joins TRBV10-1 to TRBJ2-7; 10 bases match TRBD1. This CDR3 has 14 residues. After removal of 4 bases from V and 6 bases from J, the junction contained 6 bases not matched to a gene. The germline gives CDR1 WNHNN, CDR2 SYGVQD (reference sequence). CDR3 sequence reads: CASSARDRGGEQYF. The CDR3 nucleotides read TGCGCCAGCAGTGCAAGGGACAGGGGTGGCGAGCAGTACTTC.

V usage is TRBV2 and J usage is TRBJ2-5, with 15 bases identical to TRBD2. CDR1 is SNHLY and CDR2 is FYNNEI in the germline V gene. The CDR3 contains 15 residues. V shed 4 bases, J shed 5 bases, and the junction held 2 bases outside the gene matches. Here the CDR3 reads CASSGGTSGRETQYF. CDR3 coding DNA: TGTGCCAGCAGTGGGGGGACTAGCGGGAGGGAGACCCAGTACTTC.